The present TCR beta chain was sequenced within a study of cytomegalovirus exposure and HLA in healthy donors (dated by TCRdb to about 2017). A note on the overall study: According to a later analysis, one platform produced both the approximately 110 validation repertoires and the roughly 660 repertoires of the first cohort. The aim of the study was to test whether cataloging public T cell receptors could identify signatures of past pathogen exposure. Besides the first cohort of approximately 670 subjects, a separate validation cohort made up of 120 different subjects was used. The study combined high-throughput TCR immunosequencing, statistical association of individual TCRs with disease status, and machine learning to predict cytomegalovirus infection status. Study-wide conclusions, independent of this receptor: A total of roughly 160 TCR beta chains were listed by the study as associated with cytomegalovirus. The authors suggested that the approach could potentially be generalized to other disease states and immunological phenotypes. In vitro tests confirmed that a few of the cytomegalovirus-associated TCR beta chains recognize cytomegalovirus antigens. A later analysis had no HLA typing for the validation cohort, so co-occurrence there was scored across all 110 or so repertoires. Across donors, most TCR sequences were observed very rarely, whereas some public TCRs were present in many individuals. The classifier was reported to diagnose cytomegalovirus status with high specificity and sensitivity in both the original and validation cohorts. A later analysis found that TCRs clustered in the first cohort also tended to co-occur in the roughly 120 validation repertoires, with 94% of cluster scores above 0.

Separate from the approximately 670-subject first cohort, the validation cohort of around 130 subjects was the group to which the donors belonged. Receptor libraries were prepared by the immunoSEQ multiplex PCR assay. Turning to the authors' computational methods: A statistical classification framework was built for diagnosing cytomegalovirus status from the catalog of TCR beta chain sequences. What TCRdb holds here is the immuneACCESS table cut down to in-frame rearrangements. Part of the clones is not present; checked against another copy, under half of the missing clones reflect an unresolved V gene, and the others are unexplained. D and trimming were read from the DNA, whereas the V and J calls and clone size are those reported in that table. The sample table records 150,000 to 160,000 clones; around nine tenths of these occur just once. The biggest ten clones account for 20% to 25% of the sample.

A remark on this clone: Its antigen is unknown. No base qualities exist here, and no much larger clone lies one base off it.

The germline V gene provides CDR1 MNHEY and CDR2 SVGAGI. The CDR3 measures 15 amino acids from cysteine to phenylalanine. The sequence is cut down to CDR3 DNA, 45 bases in frame from base 1. V loses 0 bases, J loses 1 base, and the germline ends lie 10 bases apart. Recombination joined TRBV6-5 with TRBJ2-7; the D gene is possibly TRBD1, with 6 bases matching. The receptor's source is a man aged 18-30 years in good health and CMV-seropositive. Sequenced: PBMCs. The CDR3 in this case is CASSYSGTPSYEQYF. The DNA is as follows: TGTGCCAGCAGTTACTCAGGGACACCGTCCTACGAGCAGTACTTC.